This T cell receptor (beta chain) appears in the sequencing data of a study of regulatory T cells in long-lasting Graves disease. Study-level background: Over 5 years on antithyroid drugs plus positive TSH receptor antibodies marked Graves' disease as persistent.

Libraries of TCR beta came from iRepertoire HTBI primers plus Arm-PCR of CDR3 regions. From the multiplex PCR reads, TCRdb called clonotypes with MiXCR, one entry per CDR3 protein. The table records a few hundred thousand distinct CDR3 sequences, roughly 20% of them present only once. About this clonotype itself: The antigen remains undetermined.

Trimming removed 6 bases at V and 12 bases at J, with 17 bases between. Germline V gene data show CDR1 as KGHSH and CDR2 as LQKENI. CDR3 size: 12 residues. General study points: Those with persistent disease had in common more public clonotypes (2,741) than new patients (approximately 970). Persistent disease favored TRBV28, TRBJ1-2 and TRBJ2-5.

Time point specified: persistent/refractory GD, antithyroid drugs over 5 years with positive TRAb. Scientists built the TCR library using RNA that was extracted from PBMCs. This sequence originates from a woman aged 40 to 55 with Graves disease. Material: peripheral blood mononuclear cells (PBMCs), obtained when the disease was refractory, from a patient treated with antithyroid drugs. V usage is TRBV18 and J usage is TRBJ1-1; D is perhaps TRBD1 (6 bases). Here the CDR3 reads CASSADRWMTFF. CDR3 DNA sequence: TGTGCCAGCTCGGCAGACAGGTGGATGACTTTCTTT.